This is a list of T cell receptor beta chains from one sample in a study of Ad26.COV2.S vaccination and SARS-CoV-2 variants. TCRdb keeps only in-frame clones here, not all; method: immunoSEQ multiplex PCR. The sample shows 300,000 to 350,000 clones, around 89% of them seen only once. Sequenced material: peripheral blood, taken in a trial of Ad26.COV2.S vaccine versus placebo. The receptors here all came from a person between 18 and 59 years old who received the Ad26.COV2.S COVID-19 vaccine or a placebo. Each CDR3 is given with its conserved first and last residue. A D gene is named only where the DNA matches it firmly. A row's size may be missing; if present it is once, few, many or a size class.

>TRBJ2-3|TRBV7-9|-|TRBD2
TGTGCCAGCAGCTCCGGTAGCGGGGGGAGAGGGGATACGCAGTATTTT
CASSSGSGGRGDTQYF
>TRBJ2-5|TRBV4-3|-|-
TGCGCCAGCAGCCAAGATCTTGGGACCCAGTACTTC
CASSQDLGTQYF
>TRBJ2-3|TRBV4-1|-|-
TGCGCCAGCAGCCAGCCTCGAGGGGGACCAGATACGCAGTATTTT
CASSQPRGGPDTQYF
>TRBJ2-1|TRBV7-9|-|-
TGTGCCAGCAGCCTTAACTATGGGTCGGGCAATGAGCAGTTCTTC
CASSLNYGSGNEQFF
>TRBJ2-2|TRBV5-1|-|-
TGCGCCAGCAGCTTGGCTCCGGGGGACACCGGGGAGCTGTTTTTT
CASSLAPGDTGELFF
>TRBJ2-1|TRBV25-1|-|-
TGTGCCAGCAGTGAATTCCTAGAGCATGGGACTTCTGAGCAGTTCTTC
CASSEFLEHGTSEQFF
>TRBJ2-5|TRBV5-1|-|-
TGCGCCAGCAGCCTCTCGGAGACTCAAGAGACCCAGTACTTC
CASSLSETQETQYF
>TRBJ1-1|TRBV7-8|-|-
TGTGCCAGCGGGCCCTCCAGGGGCTGGAACACTGAAGCTTTCTTT
CASGPSRGWNTEAFF
>TRBJ2-1|TRBV19|-|TRBD1
TGTGCCAGTAGTGTTGGTCCGGGACAGGGCTACAATGAGCAGTTCTTC
CASSVGPGQGYNEQFF
>TRBJ1-2|TRBV19|-|-
TGTGCCAGTAGTGTGGGGCACTATGGCTACACCTTC
CASSVGHYGYTF
>TRBJ2-3|TRBV11-3|-|-
TGTGCCAGCAGCTTAGAGGGACCCCCCCTCGATACGCAGTATTTT
CASSLEGPPLDTQYF
>TRBJ2-2|TRBV29-1|-|-
TGCAGCGCCTCCATTTCCGGGGAGCTGTTTTTT
CSASISGELFF
>TRBJ1-5|TRBV5-6|-|-
TGTGCCAGCAGCTTGATACAGAGGGGAGATTCGTATCAGCCCCAGCATTTT
CASSLIQRGDSYQPQHF
>TRBJ2-3|TRBV24-1|-|-
TGTGCCACCAGTGAGGGTTATGGAGGTACGCAGTATTTT
CATSEGYGGTQYF
>TRBJ2-7|TRBV5-6|-|TRBD1
TGTGCCAGCAACCATGCCGGGACAGGGGCGGACGAGCAGTACTTC
CASNHAGTGADEQYF
>TRBJ1-5|TRBV12-5|-|TRBD1
TGTGCTAGTGGTTCCCTCGACAGGGGTCGCAATCAGCCCCAGCATTTT
CASGSLDRGRNQPQHF
>TRBJ2-7|TRBV30|-|-
TGTGCCTGGAGTGTACGGGACACTTACGAGCAGTACTTC
CAWSVRDTYEQYF
>TRBJ2-1|TRBV9|-|TRBD1
TGTGCCAGCAGCGCCGGGACAGCCTACAATGAGCAGTTCTTC
CASSAGTAYNEQFF
>TRBJ2-2|TRBV2|-|TRBD2
TGTGCCAGCAGAACTAGCGGGAGTCTCACCGGGGAGCTGTTTTTT
CASRTSGSLTGELFF
>TRBJ2-1|TRBV5-1|-|TRBD2
TGCGCCAGCAGCGTGAGCGGGAGTAACAATGAGCAGTTCTTC
CASSVSGSNNEQFF
>TRBJ2-5|TRBV28|once|-
TGTGCCAGCAGTTCCCAACCCAGAACGGAGACCCAGTACTTC
CASSSQPRTETQYF
>TRBJ1-1|TRBV7-2|-|-
TGTGCCAGCACCCTAGGGCAGAACACTGAAGCTTTCTTT
CASTLGQNTEAFF
>TRBJ1-4|TRBV30|-|TRBD1
TGTGCCTGGAGCGAATACAGGGGGCTCGTGACTAATGAAAAACTGTTTTTT
CAWSEYRGLVTNEKLFF
>TRBJ1-1|TRBV3-1/TRBV3-2|-|-
TGTGCCAGCAGCCAAGGCAGGGCCACTGAAGCTTTCTTT
CASSQGRATEAFF